This T cell receptor (beta chain) was found in a study of blood T cells in healthy people across ages. A second PCR of 7 to 11 cycles used a sample-barcoded 5' primer and a J-beta primer mix. A template-switch adaptor that had 12 random nucleotides put a tag on each cDNA molecule. TCRdb recomputed calls from the 5' RACE reads with MiXCR, one row per CDR3 protein. The table includes about 1 million distinct CDR3 sequences, 35% to 55% detected once. The people who gave samples were healthy Caucasians from Russia, aged about 6 to 100. Germline V CDR1 and CDR2: SGHDN, FVKESK. CDR3 size: 17 residues. V was pared by 1 base and J by 5 bases, with 6 bases of the junction left unmatched. This clonotype was detected only a few times. What it binds is not known. General observations from the study: With unsorted PBMCs, a conclusive comparison of naive versus antigen-experienced cells was not possible. Researchers report that TCR beta diversity correlated strongly with naive T cell percentage.

The chain recombines TRBV14 with TRBJ2-1; 12 nucleotides agree with TRBD2. This clonotype was obtained from a woman in her sixties or seventies in good health. Sequenced input: blood. CDR3 DNA sequence: TGTGCCAGCAGCCAAGGAACTAGCGGGAGGAAGCACAATGAGCAGTTCTTC. Translated, it gives CASSQGTSGRKHNEQFF.